Described below is a single T cell receptor beta chain sequence and its context. This sample is drawn from a study of shared clonotypes between healthy human individuals. Germline V CDR1 and CDR2: SNHLY, FYNNEI. This CDR3 is 14 amino acids long. V was clipped by 6 bases and J by 5 bases; unmatched bases: 6. Repertoires were generated with immunoSEQ multiplex PCR, while TCRdb's copy carries only in-frame clones and drops some. Among approximately 470,000 clones listed, about 85% were seen once. This TCR was sampled from a woman between 40 and 50 years old in good health. Some clones in this sample may be carry-over from other donors' samples. The V call is TRBV2, the J call TRBJ1-4, with 7 nucleotides matching TRBD1. Sequenced: PBMCs. CDR3 in DNA: TGTGCCAGCAGCCCACAGGGGAGAAATGAAAAACTGTTTTTT. This translates into CASSPQGRNEKLFF.